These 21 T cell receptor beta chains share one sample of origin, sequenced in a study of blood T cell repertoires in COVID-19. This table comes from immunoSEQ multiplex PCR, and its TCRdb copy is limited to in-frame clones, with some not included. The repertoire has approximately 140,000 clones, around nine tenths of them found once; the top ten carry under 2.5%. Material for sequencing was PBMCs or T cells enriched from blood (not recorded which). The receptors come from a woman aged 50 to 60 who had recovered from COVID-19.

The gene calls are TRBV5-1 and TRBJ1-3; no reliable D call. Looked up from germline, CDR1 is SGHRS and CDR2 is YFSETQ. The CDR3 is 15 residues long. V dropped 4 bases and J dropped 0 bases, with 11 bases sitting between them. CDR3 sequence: CASSLDGSSGNTIYF. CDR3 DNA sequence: TGCGCCAGCAGCCTGGACGGGAGCTCTGGAAACACCATATATTTT.

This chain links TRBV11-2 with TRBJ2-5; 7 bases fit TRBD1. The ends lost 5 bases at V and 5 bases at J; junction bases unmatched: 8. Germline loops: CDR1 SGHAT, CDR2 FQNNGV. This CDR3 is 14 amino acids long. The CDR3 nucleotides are TGTGCCAGCAGCAGCCCCGAGGGGGCGGAGACCCAGTACTTC. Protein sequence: CASSSPEGAETQYF. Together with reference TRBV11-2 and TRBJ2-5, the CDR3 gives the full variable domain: EAGVAQSPRYKIIEKRQSVAFWCNPISGHATLYWYQQILGQGPKLLIQFQNNGVVDDSQLPKDRFSAERLKGVDSTLKIQPAKLEDSAVYLCASSSPEGAETQYFGPGTRLLVL.

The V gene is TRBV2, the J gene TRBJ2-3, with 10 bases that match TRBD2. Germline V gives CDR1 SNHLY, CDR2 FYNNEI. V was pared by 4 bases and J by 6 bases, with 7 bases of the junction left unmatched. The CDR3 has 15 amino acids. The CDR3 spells CASSGKRGGADTQYF. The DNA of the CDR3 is TGTGCCAGCAGTGGGAAGCGGGGGGGGGCTGATACGCAGTATTTT.

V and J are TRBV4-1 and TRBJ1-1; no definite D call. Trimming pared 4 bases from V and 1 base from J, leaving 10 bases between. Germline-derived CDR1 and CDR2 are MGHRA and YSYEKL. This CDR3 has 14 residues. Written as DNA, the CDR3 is TGCGCCAGCAGCCCACGCCGGGAGAACACTGAAGCTTTCTTT. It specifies CASSPRRENTEAFF.

The CDR3 DNA follows: TGCGCCAGCAGCGGAACAGGGGACTATGGCTACACCTTC. This gives the protein CASSGTGDYGYTF. The chain links TRBV10-1 to TRBJ1-2, with 7 bases matching TRBD1. The germline V gene encodes CDR1 WNHNN and CDR2 SYGVQD (reference sequence). The CDR3 length is 13 residues. Unmatched junction bases numbered 4, after V lost 6 bases and J lost 3 bases.

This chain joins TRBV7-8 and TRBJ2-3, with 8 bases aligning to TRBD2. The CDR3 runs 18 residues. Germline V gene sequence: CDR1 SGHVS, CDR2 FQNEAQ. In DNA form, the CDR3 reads TGTGCAACAAGCGGGGGCCAGGCACCCATTCTAAACACAGATACGCAGTATTTT. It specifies CATSGGQAPILNTDTQYF.

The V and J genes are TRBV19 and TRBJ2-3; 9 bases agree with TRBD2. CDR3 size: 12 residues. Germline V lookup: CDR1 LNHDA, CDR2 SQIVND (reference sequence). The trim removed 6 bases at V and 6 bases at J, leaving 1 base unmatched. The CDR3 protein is CASRLAGDTQYF. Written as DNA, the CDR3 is TGTGCCAGTAGACTAGCGGGTGATACGCAGTATTTT. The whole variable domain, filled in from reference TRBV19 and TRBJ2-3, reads DGGITQSPKYLFRKEGQNVTLSCEQNLNHDAMYWYRQDPGQGLRLIYYSQIVNDFQKGDIAEGYSVSREKKESFPLTVTSAQKNPTAFYLCASRLAGDTQYFGPGTRLTVL.

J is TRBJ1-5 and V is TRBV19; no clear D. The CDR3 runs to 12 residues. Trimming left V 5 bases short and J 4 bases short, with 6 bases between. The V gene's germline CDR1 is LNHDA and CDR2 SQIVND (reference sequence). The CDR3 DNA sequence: TGTGCCAGTAGTTTCTTGAATCAGCCCCAGCATTTT. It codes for CASSFLNQPQHF.

CDR3 residues: CASSSGPTNEKLFF. The DNA for the CDR3 is TGTGCCAGCAGCTCAGGGCCAACTAATGAAAAACTGTTTTTT. This chain links TRBV6-5 with TRBJ1-4; D possibly corresponds to TRBD1 (5 bases). The length of the CDR3 is 14 residues. V dropped 6 bases and J dropped 0 bases, with 8 bases sitting between them. Germline V gene data show CDR1 as MNHEY and CDR2 as SVGAGI.

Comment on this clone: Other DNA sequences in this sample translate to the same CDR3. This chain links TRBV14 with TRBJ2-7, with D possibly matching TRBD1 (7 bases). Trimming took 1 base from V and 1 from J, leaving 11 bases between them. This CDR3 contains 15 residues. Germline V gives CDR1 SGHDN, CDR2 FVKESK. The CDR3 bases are TGTGCCAGCAGCCAAGTTGCAGGGGGGTCCTACGAGCAGTACTTC. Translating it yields CASSQVAGGSYEQYF.

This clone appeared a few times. The CDR3 DNA follows: TGTGCCATCAGTGAGGTGGAGGGAGGGTCACCCCTCCACTTT. Its translation is CAISEVEGGSPLHF. The gene calls are TRBV10-3 and TRBJ1-6; D not resolved. CDR1 is ENHRY, CDR2 SYGVKD, per germline. The CDR3 spans 14 residues. Trimming removed 2 bases from V and 10 bases from J, with 12 bases in between.

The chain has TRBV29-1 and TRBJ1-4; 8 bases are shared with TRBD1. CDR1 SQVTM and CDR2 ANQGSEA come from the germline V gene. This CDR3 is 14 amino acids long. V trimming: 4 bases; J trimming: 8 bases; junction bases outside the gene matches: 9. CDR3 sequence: CSVAFQGAGEKLFF. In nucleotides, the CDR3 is TGCAGCGTTGCCTTCCAGGGGGCGGGCGAAAAACTGTTTTTT.

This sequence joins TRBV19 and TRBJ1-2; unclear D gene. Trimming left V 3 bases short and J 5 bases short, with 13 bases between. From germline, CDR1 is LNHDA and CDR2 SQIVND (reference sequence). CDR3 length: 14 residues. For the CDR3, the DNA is TGTGCCAGTAGTATTGGTGGCGGACTGTATGGCTACACCTTC. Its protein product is CASSIGGGLYGYTF. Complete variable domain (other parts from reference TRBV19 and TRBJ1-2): DGGITQSPKYLFRKEGQNVTLSCEQNLNHDAMYWYRQDPGQGLRLIYYSQIVNDFQKGDIAEGYSVSREKKESFPLTVTSAQKNPTAFYLCASSIGGGLYGYTFGSGTRLTVV.

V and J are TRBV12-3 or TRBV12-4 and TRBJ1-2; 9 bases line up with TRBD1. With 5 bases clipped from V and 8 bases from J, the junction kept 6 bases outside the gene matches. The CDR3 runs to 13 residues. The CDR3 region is CASSQQGARGYTF. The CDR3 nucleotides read TGTGCCAGCAGTCAACAGGGGGCGCGGGGCTACACCTTC.

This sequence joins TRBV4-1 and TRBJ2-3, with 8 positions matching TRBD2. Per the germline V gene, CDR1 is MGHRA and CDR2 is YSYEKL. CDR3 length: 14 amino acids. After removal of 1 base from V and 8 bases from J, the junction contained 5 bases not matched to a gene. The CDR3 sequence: CASSQAGGRGTQYF. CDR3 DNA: TGCGCCAGCAGCCAAGCGGGGGGGCGGGGTACGCAGTATTTT.

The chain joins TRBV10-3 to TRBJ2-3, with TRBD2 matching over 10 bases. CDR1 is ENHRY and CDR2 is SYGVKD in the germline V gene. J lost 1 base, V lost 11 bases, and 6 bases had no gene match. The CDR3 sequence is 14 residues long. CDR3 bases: TGTGCCTCGGCTAGCGGGGGAGGCACAGATACGCAGTATTTT. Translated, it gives CASASGGGTDTQYF.

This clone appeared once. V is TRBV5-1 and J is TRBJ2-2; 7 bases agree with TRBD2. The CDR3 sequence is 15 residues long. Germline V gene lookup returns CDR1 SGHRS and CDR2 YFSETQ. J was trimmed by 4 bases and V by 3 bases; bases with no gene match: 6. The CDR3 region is CASSSREGTTGELFF. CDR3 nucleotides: TGCGCCAGCAGCTCCAGGGAGGGGACCACCGGGGAGCTGTTTTTT. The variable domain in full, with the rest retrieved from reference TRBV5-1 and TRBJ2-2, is KAGVTQTPRYLIKTRGQQVTLSCSPISGHRSVSWYQQTPGQGLQFLFEYFSETQRNKGNFPGRFSGRQFSNSRSEMNVSTLELGDSALYLCASSSREGTTGELFFGEGSRLTVL.

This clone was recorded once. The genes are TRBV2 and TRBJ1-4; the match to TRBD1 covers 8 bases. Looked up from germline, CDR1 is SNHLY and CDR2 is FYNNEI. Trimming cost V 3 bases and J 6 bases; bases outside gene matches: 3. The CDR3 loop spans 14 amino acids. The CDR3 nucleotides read TGTGCCAGCAGTGAGGGCAGGGGGCATGAAAAACTGTTTTTT. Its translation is CASSEGRGHEKLFF.

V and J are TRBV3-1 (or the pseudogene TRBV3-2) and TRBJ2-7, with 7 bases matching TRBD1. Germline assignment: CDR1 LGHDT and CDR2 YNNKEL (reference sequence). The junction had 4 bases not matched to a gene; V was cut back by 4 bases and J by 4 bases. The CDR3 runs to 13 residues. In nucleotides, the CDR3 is TGTGCCAGCAGCCGGGGACAGTTATACGAGCAGTACTTC. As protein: CASSRGQLYEQYF.

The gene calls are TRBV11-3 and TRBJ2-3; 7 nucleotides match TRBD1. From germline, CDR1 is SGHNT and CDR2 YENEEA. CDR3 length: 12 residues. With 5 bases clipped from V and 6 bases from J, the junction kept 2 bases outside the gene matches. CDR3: CASSPQGDTQYF. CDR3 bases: TGTGCCAGCAGCCCACAGGGGGATACGCAGTATTTT.

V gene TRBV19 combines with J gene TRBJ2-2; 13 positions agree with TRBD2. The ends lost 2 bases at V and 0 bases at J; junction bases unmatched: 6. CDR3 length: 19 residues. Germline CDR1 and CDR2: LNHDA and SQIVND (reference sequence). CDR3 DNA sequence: TGTGCCAGTAGTATATGGGGGACTAGCGGGACCTCGAACACCGGGGAGCTGTTTTTT. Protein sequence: CASSIWGTSGTSNTGELFF.